These 20 T cell receptor beta chains were sequenced from one sample in a study of regulatory T cells in long-lasting Graves disease. To make TCR beta libraries, researchers used iRepertoire HTBI primers and Arm-PCR of CDR3 regions. MiXCR was run by TCRdb on the multiplex PCR reads, yielding one entry per CDR3 protein. The profile covers 350,000 to 500,000 distinct CDR3 sequences, with roughly a fifth appearing a single time and around 15% taken by the ten largest. As to time point: persistent/refractory GD, antithyroid drugs over 5 years with positive TRAb. Isolated PBMC RNA provided the starting material for the TCR library. The sequencing used peripheral blood mononuclear cells (PBMCs), collected when the disease was refractory, from a patient treated with antithyroid drugs. The receptor source for this set is a female donor with Graves disease.

The chain employs TRBV19 and TRBJ2-7, with 7 bases lining up with TRBD2. V shed 6 bases and J 2 bases; nucleotides not matched to a gene: 10. CDR1 and CDR2 (germline): LNHDA, SQIVND (reference sequence). The CDR3 spans 15 residues. CDR3 coding DNA: TGTGCCAGTAGGATGACTAGCAGAATGCCCTACGAGCAGTACTTC. It encodes CASRMTSRMPYEQYF. Variable domain in full (rest from reference TRBV19 and TRBJ2-7): DGGITQSPKYLFRKEGQNVTLSCEQNLNHDAMYWYRQDPGQGLRLIYYSQIVNDFQKGDIAEGYSVSREKKESFPLTVTSAQKNPTAFYLCASRMTSRMPYEQYFGPGTRLTVT.

There are many counts of this clonotype. The chain uses TRBV3-1 and TRBJ1-1, with D unresolved. This CDR3 is 14 amino acids long. Per the germline V gene, CDR1 is LGHDT and CDR2 is YNNKEL (reference sequence). The germline V and J ends were trimmed by 1 base and 4 bases, with 10 bases remaining between them. The CDR3 coding sequence is TGTGCCAGCAGCCAAGCGGGGTTGGGCACTGAAGCTTTCTTT. Translated: CASSQAGLGTEAFF.

The J gene is TRBJ1-2, the V gene TRBV20-1, with D tentatively TRBD1 (5 bases). Germline loops: CDR1 DFQATT, CDR2 SNEGSKA (reference sequence). V was pared by 6 bases and J by 2 bases, with 25 bases between. This CDR3 contains 17 residues. The CDR3 region is CSARPPGRARMNYGYTF. CDR3 coding DNA: TGCAGTGCCCGTCCCCCGGGACGCGCGCGGATGAACTATGGCTACACCTTC.

On this clonotype: This CDR3 fails to terminate in the conserved phenylalanine or tryptophan, so it likely reflects a read error. The V and J genes are TRBV3-1 and TRBJ2-7, with 7 bases identical to TRBD1. Germline CDR1 and CDR2: LGHDT and YNNKEL (reference sequence). This CDR3 has 12 amino acids. Trimming cost V 5 bases and J 3 bases; bases outside gene matches: 1. In nucleotides, the CDR3 is TGTGCCAGCAGCAACAGGGGCTACGAGCAGTACCTC. This gives the protein CASSNRGYEQYL.

The count of this clonotype is one. A read error is possible here, since a much larger clone lies one base away. V and J are TRBV29-1 and TRBJ1-2; 7 positions match TRBD1. The CDR3 totals 11 residues. Germline CDR1 reads SQVTM; CDR2 reads ANQGSEA. The CDR3 region has the DNA TGCAGCGTTGGGGACAGCTATAGCTACACCTTC. Protein sequence: CSVGDSYSYTF. The full variable domain, its missing parts supplied by reference TRBV29-1 and TRBJ1-2, is SAVISQKPSRDICQRGTSLTIQCQVDSQVTMMFWYRQQPGQSLTLIATANQGSEATYESGFVIDKFPISRPNLTFSTLTVSNMSPEDSSIYLCSVGDSYSYTFGSGTRLTVV.

This clonotype has just a few counts. The chain combines TRBV5-6 with TRBJ2-5; D is unresolved. The CDR3 runs 15 residues. Germline CDR1 SGHDT, CDR2 YYEEEE. Trimming shortened V by 3 bases and J by 0 bases, and 12 bases separated the two germline ends. Here the CDR3 reads CASSSLQTYQETQYF. In nucleotides, the CDR3 is TGTGCCAGCAGCTCGCTCCAAACGTACCAAGAGACCCAGTACTTC.

The chain uses TRBV7-4 and TRBJ2-7, with TRBD2 identical over 7 bases. This CDR3 region has 14 residues. Per germline, CDR1 SGHVT and CDR2 SQSDAQ. With V trimmed by 5 bases and J by 5 bases, 9 bases remained unmatched. The CDR3 spells CASSPGLDSNEQYF. The DNA for the CDR3 is TGTGCCAGCAGCCCAGGACTAGATTCCAACGAGCAGTACTTC.

This clonotype was picked up many times. The rearrangement joins TRBV6-5 to TRBJ1-4, with 8 bases fitting TRBD1. The germline V gene has CDR1 MNHEY and CDR2 SVGAGI. V lost 2 bases and J lost 3; bases outside the gene matches: 11. This CDR3 contains 18 residues. The CDR3 DNA follows: TGTGCCAGCAGTTACCGACCCCCTCAACAGGGGGCTAATGAAAAACTGTTTTTT. This encodes CASSYRPPQQGANEKLFF.

This clonotype was counted ten times or more. This chain uses TRBV6-2 or TRBV6-3 with TRBJ1-1; no clear D gene. The germline gives CDR1 MNHEY, CDR2 SVGEGT. CDR3 length: 13 amino acids. V gave up 4 bases and J gave up 5 bases, with 11 bases separating them. The CDR3 sequence: CASSSGGMTEAFF. Here the CDR3 DNA reads TGTGCCAGCAGTTCTGGAGGAATGACTGAAGCTTTCTTT.

This rearrangement joins TRBV15 to TRBJ2-7, with D tentatively TRBD2 (5 bases). Germline V gives CDR1 LNHNV, CDR2 YYDKDF (reference sequence). This CDR3 is built from 15 residues. The V gene lost 1 base and the J gene lost 0 bases, with 10 bases spanning the gap. In DNA, the CDR3 is TGTGCCACCAGCAGAGTATCGGGGATCTCCTACGAGCAGTACTTC. It yields the protein CATSRVSGISYEQYF.

The rearrangement joins TRBV20-1 to TRBJ1-5; the match to TRBD1 covers 7 bases. The CDR3 is 13 residues long. The germline V gene has CDR1 DFQATT and CDR2 SNEGSKA (reference sequence). V lost 4 bases, J lost 5 bases, and 5 bases stayed unmatched. CDR3 sequence: CSANDREYQPQHF. The CDR3 DNA is TGCAGTGCTAATGACAGGGAATATCAGCCCCAGCATTTT.

This clonotype has just a few counts. V gene TRBV10-3 combines with J gene TRBJ1-6, with D perhaps TRBD1 (5 bases). Germline CDR1 reads ENHRY; CDR2 reads SYGVKD. The CDR3 sequence is 12 residues long. The V gene lost 3 bases and the J gene lost 12 bases, with 9 bases spanning the gap. The CDR3 coding sequence is TGTGCCATCAGTGATGGGGGTTTACCCCTCCACTTT. It specifies CAISDGGLPLHF.

This clonotype was observed at least ten times. V is TRBV20-1 and J is TRBJ1-5, with D unresolved. CDR3 size: 13 residues. V was cut by 3 bases and J by 0 bases, with 6 bases left in between. Germline CDR1 is DFQATT and CDR2 is SNEGSKA (reference sequence). The CDR3 DNA follows: TGCAGTGCTAGGGCACATAGCAATCAGCCCCAGCATTTT. It codes for CSARAHSNQPQHF.

A remark on this clonotype: Being one base from a much bigger clone, this may be a read error. The rearrangement joins TRBV12-3 or TRBV12-4 to TRBJ1-6; D might be TRBD1 (5 bases). This CDR3 is 13 amino acids long. The CDR3 region is CASSFGQGGNVFF. The CDR3 coding sequence is TGTGCCAGCAGTTTCGGGCAGGGCGGTAATGTTTTCTTT.

The chain combines TRBV19 with TRBJ2-5; D gene uncertain. The V gene lost 3 bases and the J gene lost 5 bases, with 16 bases spanning the gap. Per germline, CDR1 LNHDA and CDR2 SQIVND (reference sequence). The CDR3 loop spans 15 amino acids. CDR3 coding DNA: TGTGCCAGTAGTATTGCGTTGGGGTCTTTTGAGACCCAGTACTTC. This sequence encodes CASSIALGSFETQYF.

This clonotype appeared many times. This rearrangement joins TRBV20-1 to TRBJ1-1; D is unclear. Trimming removed 0 bases from V and 0 bases from J, with 8 bases in between. The germline V gene encodes CDR1 DFQATT and CDR2 SNEGSKA (reference sequence). CDR3 length: 14 residues. The CDR3 DNA is TGCAGTGCTAGAGACAGGAGCATGAACACTGAAGCTTTCTTT. Translating gives CSARDRSMNTEAFF.

This clonotype was seen many times. V and J are TRBV11-1 and TRBJ1-4; D gene uncertain. The V end was cut by 2 bases, the J end by 7 bases, with 8 bases between. CDR3 length: 13 residues. Germline CDR1 and CDR2: SGHAT and FQDESV (reference sequence). The CDR3 sequence is CASSLSDGEKLFF. Here the CDR3 DNA reads TGTGCCAGCAGCTTATCGGATGGTGAAAAACTGTTTTTT.

This clonotype was detected many times. The CDR3 reads CASSRTSGQYNEQFF. The CDR3 nucleotides are TGTGCCAGCAGTCGGACTAGCGGACAATACAATGAGCAGTTCTTC. The chain carries TRBV11-2 and TRBJ2-1; 10 positions agree with TRBD2. Trimming at V came to 6 bases and at J to 4 bases, leaving 6 bases not matched to a gene. CDR3 length equals 15 residues. Germline V gene lookup returns CDR1 SGHAT and CDR2 FQNNGV.

This clonotype was observed a few times. The gene calls are TRBV30 and TRBJ2-7; 10 nucleotides match TRBD1. This CDR3 comprises 15 residues. Germline values: CDR1 GTSNPN, CDR2 SVGIG (reference sequence). V shed 0 bases, J shed 4 bases, and the junction held 6 bases outside the gene matches. In DNA, the CDR3 is TGTGCCTGGAGTGTTGGGGACAGGGGTATTTACGAGCAGTACTTC. This gives the protein CAWSVGDRGIYEQYF.

The J gene is TRBJ1-5, the V gene TRBV10-3; no clear D. Germline V gene data show CDR1 as ENHRY and CDR2 as SYGVKD. Trimming took 3 bases from V and 7 from J, leaving 10 bases between them. This CDR3 has 13 amino acids. The CDR3 sequence: CAISDLSIQPQHF. As DNA, the CDR3 is TGTGCCATCAGTGATTTATCTATACAGCCCCAGCATTTT.